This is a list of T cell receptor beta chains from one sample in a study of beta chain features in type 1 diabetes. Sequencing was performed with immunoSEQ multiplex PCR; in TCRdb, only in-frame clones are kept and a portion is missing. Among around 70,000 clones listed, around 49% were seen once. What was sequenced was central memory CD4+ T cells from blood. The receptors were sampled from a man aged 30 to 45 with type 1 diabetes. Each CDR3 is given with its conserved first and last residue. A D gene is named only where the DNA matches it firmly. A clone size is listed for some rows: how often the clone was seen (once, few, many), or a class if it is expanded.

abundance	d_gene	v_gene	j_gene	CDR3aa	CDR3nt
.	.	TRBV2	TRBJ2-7	CASGGGGSEQYF	TGTGCCAGCGGAGGAGGGGGCTCCGAGCAGTACTTC
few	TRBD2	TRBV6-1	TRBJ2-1	CASTSSGGYNEQFF	TGTGCCAGCACCTCTAGCGGGGGTTACAATGAGCAGTTCTTC
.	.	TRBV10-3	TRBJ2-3	CAISRVAADTQYF	TGTGCCATCAGCAGGGTGGCGGCAGATACGCAGTATTTT
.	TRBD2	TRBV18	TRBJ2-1	CASSPTLAGGSYNEQFF	TGTGCCAGCTCACCGACACTAGCGGGGGGCTCCTACAATGAGCAGTTCTTC
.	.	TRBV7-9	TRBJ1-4	CASSLGLVEEKLFF	TGTGCCAGCAGCTTAGGGTTAGTAGAGGAAAAACTGTTTTTT
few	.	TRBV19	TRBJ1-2	CASSIDPSAGNYGYTF	TGTGCCAGTAGTATAGATCCATCGGCAGGGAACTATGGCTACACCTTC
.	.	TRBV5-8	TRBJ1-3	CASSLPVVGNTIYF	TGTGCCAGCAGCTTGCCGGTGGTTGGAAACACCATATATTTT
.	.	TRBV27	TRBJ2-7	CASSLNRVFSYEQYF	TGTGCCAGCAGTCTTAACAGGGTTTTCTCCTACGAGCAGTACTTC
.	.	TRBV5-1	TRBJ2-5	CASSPALGEETQYF	TGCGCCAGCAGCCCTGCCTTGGGCGAAGAGACCCAGTACTTC
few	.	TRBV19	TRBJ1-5	CASSIHIHQPQHF	TGTGCCAGTAGTATTCACATTCATCAGCCCCAGCATTTT
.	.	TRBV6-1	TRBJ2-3	CASSGTRATQYF	TGTGCCAGCAGTGGGACTCGTGCTACGCAGTATTTT
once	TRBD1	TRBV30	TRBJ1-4	CAWKDRGTEKLFF	TGTGCCTGGAAAGACAGGGGAACTGAAAAACTGTTTTTT
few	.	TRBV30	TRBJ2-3	CALLRTESTDTQYF	TGTGCCCTCCTCCGGACTGAAAGCACAGATACGCAGTATTTT
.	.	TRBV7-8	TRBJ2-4	CASSTGLTELIAKNIQYF	TGTGCCAGCAGCACGGGACTGACGGAGTTGATAGCCAAAAACATTCAGTACTTC
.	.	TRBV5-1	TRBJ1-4	CASSLGQGSEKLFF	TGCGCCAGCAGCTTGGGGCAGGGGAGTGAAAAACTGTTTTTT
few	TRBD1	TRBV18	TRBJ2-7	CASSPPGQGSYEQYF	TGTGCCAGCTCACCCCCGGGACAGGGGTCCTACGAGCAGTACTTC
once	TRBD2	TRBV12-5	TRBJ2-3	CASGGGLAGGTDTQYF	TGTGCTAGTGGGGGTGGGCTAGCGGGTGGCACAGATACGCAGTATTTT
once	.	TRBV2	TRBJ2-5	CASSLDRRETQYF	TGTGCCAGCAGTCTTGACCGGAGGGAGACCCAGTACTTC
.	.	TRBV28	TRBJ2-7	CASSGGALTYEQYF	TGTGCCAGCAGCGGCGGAGCCTTAACCTACGAGCAGTACTTC
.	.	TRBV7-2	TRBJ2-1	CASSLGRRELYNEQFF	TGTGCCAGCAGCCTCGGCAGACGGGAGCTATACAATGAGCAGTTCTTC
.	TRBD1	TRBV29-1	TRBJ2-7	CSVMTGFYEQYF	TGCAGCGTTATGACAGGGTTCTACGAGCAGTACTTC
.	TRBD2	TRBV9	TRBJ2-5	CASSGARGGPETQYF	TGTGCCAGCAGCGGAGCCCGGGGGGGCCCAGAGACCCAGTACTTC
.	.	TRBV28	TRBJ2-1	CASSLRGSGYNEQFF	TGTGCCAGCAGTCTCAGGGGAAGTGGTTACAATGAGCAGTTCTTC
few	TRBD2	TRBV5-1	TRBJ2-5	CASSKGLAGLRQETQYF	TGCGCCAGCAGCAAGGGACTAGCGGGACTACGTCAAGAGACCCAGTACTTC
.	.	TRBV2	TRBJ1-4	CASSGTENEKLFF	TGTGCCAGCAGTGGGACAGAGAATGAAAAACTGTTTTTT
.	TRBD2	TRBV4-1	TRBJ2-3	CASSSEADTSGRRDTQYF	TGCGCCAGCAGCTCTGAGGCGGATACTAGCGGGAGGAGGGATACGCAGTATTTT
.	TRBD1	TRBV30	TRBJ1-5	CAWSGDRGLNQPQHF	TGTGCCTGGAGTGGTGACAGGGGGCTCAATCAGCCCCAGCATTTT
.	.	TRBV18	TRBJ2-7	CASSPIPAGEQYF	TGTGCCAGCTCACCCATCCCGGCGGGGGAGCAGTACTTC
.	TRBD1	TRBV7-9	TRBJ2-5	CASSPQGETQYF	TGTGCCAGCAGCCCACAGGGGGAGACCCAGTACTTC
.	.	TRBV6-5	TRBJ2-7	CASSLVGGEQYF	TGTGCCAGCAGTTTGGTAGGGGGCGAGCAGTACTTC
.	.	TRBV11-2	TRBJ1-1	CASSSSWAVRGAFF	TGTGCCAGCAGCTCCAGTTGGGCGGTCAGGGGAGCTTTCTTT
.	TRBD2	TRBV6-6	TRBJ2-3	CASSLAGGTDTQYF	TGTGCCAGCAGTTTAGCGGGGGGTACAGATACGCAGTATTTT
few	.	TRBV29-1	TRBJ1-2	CSVEDPGFGGYTF	TGCAGCGTTGAAGATCCAGGGTTTGGTGGCTACACCTTC
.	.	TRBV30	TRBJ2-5	CAWSLGGKETQYF	TGTGCCTGGAGTCTCGGCGGGAAAGAGACCCAGTACTTC
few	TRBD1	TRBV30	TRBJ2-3	CAWGQGGDTQYF	TGTGCCTGGGGACAGGGAGGAGATACGCAGTATTTT
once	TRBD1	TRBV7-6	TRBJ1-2	CASSLGRDREDYGYTF	TGTGCCAGCAGCTTAGGGCGGGACAGGGAAGACTATGGCTACACCTTC
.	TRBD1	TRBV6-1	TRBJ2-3	CASSELTGGRVDTQYF	TGTGCCAGCAGTGAACTGACAGGGGGGAGGGTAGATACGCAGTATTTT
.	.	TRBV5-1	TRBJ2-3	CASSHSGGWADTQYF	TGCGCCAGCAGCCATTCCGGGGGTTGGGCAGATACGCAGTATTTT
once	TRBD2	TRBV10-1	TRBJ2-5	CASPKKTSGPQETQYF	TGCGCCAGCCCGAAAAAGACTAGCGGGCCCCAAGAGACCCAGTACTTC
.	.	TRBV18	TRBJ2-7	CASSPPAGPYEQYF	TGTGCCAGCTCACCACCGGCAGGGCCCTACGAGCAGTACTTC
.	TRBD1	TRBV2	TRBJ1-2	CASSRTGFYGYTF	TGTGCCAGCAGTAGGACAGGCTTCTATGGCTACACCTTC
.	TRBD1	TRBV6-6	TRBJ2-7	CASSYPRQGIYEQYF	TGTGCCAGCAGTTACCCTCGACAGGGTATCTACGAGCAGTACTTC
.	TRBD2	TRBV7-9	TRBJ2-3	CASNRGGADTQYF	TGTGCCAGCAACCGGGGGGGAGCAGATACGCAGTATTTT
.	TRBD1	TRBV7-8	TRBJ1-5	CASSSRQGGDQPQHF	TGTGCCAGCAGCTCCAGACAGGGTGGAGATCAGCCCCAGCATTTT
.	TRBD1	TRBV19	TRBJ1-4	CASSLQGETNEKLFF	TGTGCCAGTAGTCTACAGGGGGAAACTAATGAAAAACTGTTTTTT
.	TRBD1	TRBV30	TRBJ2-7	CAWSLAGTGGPEQYF	TGTGCCTGGAGCCTCGCCGGGACAGGGGGCCCCGAGCAGTACTTC
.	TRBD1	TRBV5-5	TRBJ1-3	CASSGQGASGNTIYF	TGTGCCAGCAGCGGACAGGGGGCCTCTGGAAACACCATATATTTT
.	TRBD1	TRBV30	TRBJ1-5	CAWSHTGGHQPQHF	TGTGCCTGGAGTCATACAGGGGGCCATCAGCCCCAGCATTTT
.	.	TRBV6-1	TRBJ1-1	CASSEHSVRGEAFF	TGTGCCAGCAGTGAACACTCCGTGCGCGGTGAAGCTTTCTTT
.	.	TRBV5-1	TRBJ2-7	CASSLEGLKMEEQYF	TGCGCCAGCAGCTTGGAGGGGCTTAAAATGGAGGAGCAGTACTTC
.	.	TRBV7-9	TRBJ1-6	CASSFQVESSPLHF	TGTGCCAGCAGCTTTCAGGTTGAAAGTTCACCCCTCCACTTT